This TCR beta chain was observed in a study of CD8 T cells in ankylosing spondylitis. General study results and limits: Significant enrichment of disease-linked clones was reportedly seen in matched ankylosing spondylitis synovial fluid. A motif in TCR beta, a set of about eight highly homologous variants, appeared characteristic of ankylosing spondylitis blood. Prior work had noted some motif variants in reactive arthritis blood and synovial fluid.

In regard to this clonotype: Antigen unknown.

TCRdb reprocessed the 5' RACE reads via MiXCR and lists one record per CDR3 protein. Of around 390,000 distinct CDR3 sequences in the sample, more than 20% were seen once. This receptor was obtained from a male donor with ankylosing spondylitis. The sequenced sample was blood, either unsorted or a sorted T cell fraction (not recorded which).

CDR3 amino acids: CASSQTGGSNQPQHF. Here the CDR3 DNA reads TGCGCCAGCAGCCAGACAGGGGGCTCCAATCAGCCCCAGCATTTT. V gene TRBV4-1 combines with J gene TRBJ1-5; TRBD1 matches at 10 bases. Losses at the gene ends were 3 bases for V and 3 bases for J; bases not matched to a gene: 2. The CDR3 spans 15 residues. Germline V CDR1 and CDR2: MGHRA, YSYEKL.